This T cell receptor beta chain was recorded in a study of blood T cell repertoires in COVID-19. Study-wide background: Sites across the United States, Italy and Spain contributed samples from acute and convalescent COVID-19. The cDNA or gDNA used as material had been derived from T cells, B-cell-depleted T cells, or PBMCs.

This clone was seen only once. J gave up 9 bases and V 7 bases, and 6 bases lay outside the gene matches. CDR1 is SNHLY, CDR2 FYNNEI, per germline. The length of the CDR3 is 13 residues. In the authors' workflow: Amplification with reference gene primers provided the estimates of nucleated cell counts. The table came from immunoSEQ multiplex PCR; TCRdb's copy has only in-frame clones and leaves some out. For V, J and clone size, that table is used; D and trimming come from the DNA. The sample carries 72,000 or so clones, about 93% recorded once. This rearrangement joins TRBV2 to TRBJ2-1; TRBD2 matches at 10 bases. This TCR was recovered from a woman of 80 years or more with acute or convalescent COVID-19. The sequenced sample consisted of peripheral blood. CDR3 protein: CASTSGRAIEQFF. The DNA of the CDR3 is TGTGCCAGCACGAGCGGGAGGGCCATTGAGCAGTTCTTC.